The 6 T cell receptor beta chains below all came from one sample that was sequenced in a study of T cells in Graves' hyperthyroidism and ophthalmopathy. Amplification of TCR beta CDR3 regions used RNA as the template. Using the HTBI primer set, a first-round RT-PCR was run on the TCR CDR3. One entry per CDR3 protein results from TCRdb running MiXCR on the multiplex PCR reads. The sample holds under 30,000 distinct CDR3 sequences, about 53% seen once. Sample: blood. The receptors here all came from a woman aged 40 to 55 with Graves' hyperthyroidism that later progressed to Graves' ophthalmopathy.

The V call is TRBV6-1, the J call TRBJ1-1, with a tentative D call TRBD1 (6 bases). CDR1 is MNHNS, CDR2 SASEGT, per germline. V was trimmed by 6 bases and J by 6 bases, leaving 14 bases between them. The CDR3 contains 13 residues. The DNA for the CDR3 is TGTGCCAGCAGAGGACAGTTAGATGCTGAAGCTTTCTTT. Its protein is CASRGQLDAEAFF.

This clonotype was recorded once. At one end the junction does not follow the germline gene, possibly because of a read error. CDR3 bases: TGCGCCAGTAACGGGGAATTCTCCTACAATGAGCGGTTCTTC. Its protein is CASNGEFSYNERFF. The chain combines TRBV19 with TRBJ2-1, with D tentatively TRBD2 (5 bases). CDR3 length: 14 residues. In germline, CDR1 is LNHDA, CDR2 SQIVND (reference sequence). The whole variable domain, remainder taken from reference TRBV19 and TRBJ2-1, is DGGITQSPKYLFRKEGQNVTLSCEQNLNHDAMYWYRQDPGQGLRLIYYSQIVNDFQKGDIAEGYSVSREKKESFPLTVTSAQKNPTAFYLCASNGEFSYNERFFGPGTRLTVL.

Notes on this clonotype: Because it lacks the conserved phenylalanine or tryptophan at the end, this CDR3 is likely a read error. V gene TRBV19 combines with J gene TRBJ1-5; D is uncertain. Germline V gene sequence: CDR1 LNHDA, CDR2 SQIVND (reference sequence). CDR3 size: 15 residues. Trimming removed 3 bases at V and 11 bases at J, with 20 bases between. The CDR3 here is CASSMPSQSQETQHS. CDR3 coding DNA: TGTGCCAGTAGTATGCCGAGCCAGAGCCAAGAGACCCAGCATTCT.

The CDR3 DNA follows: TGTGCCACCAGCAGAATAAGGACGGCAGGCTATAAGCAGTACTTC. It yields the protein CATSRIRTAGYKQYF. The rearrangement uses TRBV15 and TRBJ2-7; D remains unclear. Trimming shortened V by 2 bases and J by 8 bases, and 19 bases separated the two germline ends. The CDR3 totals 15 residues. Germline values: CDR1 LNHNV, CDR2 YYDKDF (reference sequence).

In its sample, this clonotype was seen once. V is TRBV9 and J is TRBJ2-7, with D perhaps given as TRBD1 or TRBD2 (5 bases each). Deletions cut 4 bases from V and 0 bases from J, with 17 bases between. Germline-derived CDR1 and CDR2 are SGDLS and YYNGEE. The CDR3 is 16 amino acids. This CDR3 is CASSPTGTAISYEQYF. The CDR3 bases are TGTGCCAGCAGCCCGACCGGGACGGCTATCTCCTACGAGCAGTACTTC.

The table lists this clonotype with a few counts. The chain employs TRBV30 and TRBJ2-1; D is perhaps TRBD2 (6 bases). V was trimmed by 0 bases and J by 3 bases, leaving 12 bases between them. Germline loops: CDR1 GTSNPN, CDR2 SVGIG (reference sequence). The length of the CDR3 is 15 residues. The CDR3 nucleotides are TGTGCCTGGAGTGTATCGCGGGACCTCTACAATGAGCAGTTCTTC. Protein product: CAWSVSRDLYNEQFF.